This TCR beta chain was found in a study of blood T cell repertoires in COVID-19. Study-level background: Sites in the United States, Italy and Spain provided acute and convalescent COVID-19 samples. PBMCs, B-cell-depleted T cells, or T cells were the source of the cDNA or gDNA that made up the material.

Authors' analysis steps: By means of reference gene primer amplification, nucleated cell counts were estimated. Measured with immunoSEQ multiplex PCR; TCRdb has only the in-frame clones, and not every one. V and J calls and clone size come straight from that table; D and trimming were deduced from the DNA. The table has about 200,000 clones, around 85% seen once. CDR1 and CDR2 from the germline V gene are SGHNT and YENEEA. This CDR3 comprises 16 residues. The J segment lost 4 bases and the V segment lost 2 bases, leaving 9 bases of the junction unmatched. Sequenced material: peripheral blood. This clonotype originated in a woman between 70 and 85 years old with acute or convalescent COVID-19. The chain is built from TRBV11-3 and TRBJ2-5, with 8 bases matching TRBD2. CDR3 sequence: CASSLPPAGVGETQYF. In DNA form, the CDR3 reads TGTGCCAGCAGCTTACCTCCAGCGGGGGTCGGAGAGACCCAGTACTTC.